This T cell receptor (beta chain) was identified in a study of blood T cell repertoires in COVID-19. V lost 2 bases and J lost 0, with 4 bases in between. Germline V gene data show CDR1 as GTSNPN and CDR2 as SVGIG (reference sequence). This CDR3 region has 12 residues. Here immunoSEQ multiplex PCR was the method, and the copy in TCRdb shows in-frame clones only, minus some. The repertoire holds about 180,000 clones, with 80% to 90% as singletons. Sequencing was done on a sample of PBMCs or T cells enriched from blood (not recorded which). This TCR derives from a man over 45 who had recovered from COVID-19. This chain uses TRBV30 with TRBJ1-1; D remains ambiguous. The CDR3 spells CAWSRLNTEAFF. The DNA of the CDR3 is TGTGCCTGGAGTCGTCTGAACACTGAAGCTTTCTTT. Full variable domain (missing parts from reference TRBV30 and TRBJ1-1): SQTIHQWPATLVQPVGSPLSLECTVEGTSNPNLYWYRQAAGRGLQLLFYSVGIGQISSEVPQNLSASRPQDRQFILSSKKLLLSDSGFYLCAWSRLNTEAFFGQGTRLTVV.